This T cell receptor beta chain was observed in a study of T cell responses to AZD1222 COVID-19 vaccine. Points from the study as a whole: Spike regions recognized by vaccine-associated CD4 TCRs spanned the protein, led by 160-218 and 743-854. Unmutated regions of variants are reportedly targeted by nearly half of spike-specific TCRs. Only a handful of AZD1222 recipients, several in all, had baseline seropositivity. Repertoire collection took place solely once the T cell response had peaked.

The CDR3 is 15 amino acids. Germline CDR1 and CDR2: MDHEN and SYDVKM. The V gene lost 4 bases and the J gene lost 7 bases, with 19 bases spanning the gap. Points on this clone: The antigen is not known.

TCRdb's copy holds only in-frame clones and misses some; the assay was immunoSEQ multiplex PCR. The top ten hold 12% of the sample, which has 110,000 to 150,000 clones, about 92% seen once. The chain employs TRBV28 and TRBJ1-1; D not resolved. The clonotype originates from an adult who had recovered from COVID-19. This sample comprised peripheral blood, obtained after recovery from COVID-19. The CDR3 here is CASSSPTTSPYEAFF. CDR3 sequence (DNA): TGTGCCAGCAGTTCCCCTACGACCTCCCCCTATGAAGCTTTCTTT.